The next 21 T cell receptor beta chains were all read from a single sample in a study of naive and memory T cell subsets. An oligonucleotide containing a UMI was ligated to the 3' end of TCR cDNA. Four PCR rounds used nested alpha and beta constant region primers plus the SP2 primer. TCRdb called the 5' RACE reads again in MiXCR, with one record for every CDR3 protein. Of about 62,000 distinct CDR3 sequences listed, less than 10% are singletons. The receptors here all came from a female donor in good health.

This clonotype occurred many times. The V call is TRBV28, the J call TRBJ2-5; D gene uncertain. Trimming shortened V by 3 bases and J by 5 bases, and 4 bases separated the two germline ends. Per the germline V gene, CDR1 is MDHEN and CDR2 is SYDVKM. CDR3 length: 11 amino acids. The CDR3 sequence: CASSFGETQYF. CDR3 nucleotides: TGTGCCAGCAGTTTTGGGGAGACCCAGTACTTC.

The chain combines TRBV19 with TRBJ2-7; the match to TRBD2 covers 8 bases. This CDR3 contains 16 residues. Unmatched junction bases numbered 13, after V lost 5 bases and J lost 4 bases. CDR1 is LNHDA and CDR2 is SQIVND in the germline V gene (reference sequence). This chain's CDR3 is CASSETLTSGIYEQYF. The CDR3 nucleotides read TGTGCCAGTAGTGAGACGCTTACTAGCGGTATTTACGAGCAGTACTTC.

This clonotype has at least ten counts. The gene calls are TRBV6-5 and TRBJ1-4; D is unclear. This CDR3 spans 15 amino acids. The V gene lost 1 base and the J gene lost 3 bases, with 9 bases spanning the gap. CDR1 and CDR2 (germline): MNHEY, SVGAGI. The CDR3 DNA reads as TGTGCCAGCAGTTACTTTTGGGGAGCTAATGAAAAACTGTTTTTT. It is translated as CASSYFWGANEKLFF.

The chain has TRBV15 and TRBJ2-1; TRBD2 matches 8 bases. The CDR3 is made up of 18 amino acids. Per germline, CDR1 LNHNV and CDR2 YYDKDF (reference sequence). After removal of 0 bases from V and 1 base from J, the junction contained 8 bases not matched to a gene. The CDR3 DNA is TGTGCCACCAGCAGAGACACCGGGACTAGAAATTCCTACAATGAGCAGTTCTTC. Protein sequence: CATSRDTGTRNSYNEQFF.

This clonotype was counted between two and nine times. The rearrangement joins TRBV12-3 or TRBV12-4 to TRBJ1-4; no reliable D call. V was clipped by 0 bases and J by 4 bases, with 9 bases between them. This CDR3 comprises 15 residues. This CDR3 reads CASSLAGSRNEKLFF. The DNA of the CDR3 is TGTGCCAGCAGTTTAGCAGGGAGTCGTAATGAAAAACTGTTTTTT.

Many counts were recorded for this clonotype. The chain joins TRBV9 to TRBJ1-1; 8 bases align to TRBD1. The CDR3 covers 15 residues. Germline CDR1 SGDLS, CDR2 YYNGEE. The V and J ends lost 4 bases and 4 bases, in that order; junction bases with no gene match: 9. CDR3 residues: CASSPLTGESTEAFF. The CDR3 DNA sequence: TGTGCCAGCAGCCCTCTGACAGGGGAGAGCACTGAAGCTTTCTTT.

This clonotype was found many times. V is TRBV29-1 and J is TRBJ2-5, with 11 bases matching TRBD2. There are 14 residues in the CDR3. Losses at the gene ends were 4 bases for V and 5 bases for J; bases not matched to a gene: 6. CDR1 is SQVTM, CDR2 ANQGSEA, per germline. In DNA form, the CDR3 reads TGCAGCGTTGTTAGGTCTAGCGGGAGGGAGACCCAGTACTTC. It yields the protein CSVVRSSGRETQYF.

This clonotype was found many times. The chain combines TRBV29-1 with TRBJ1-3, with 10 bases that match TRBD1. V shed 4 bases, J shed 0 bases, and the junction held 3 bases outside the gene matches. Germline V CDR1 and CDR2: SQVTM, ANQGSEA. The CDR3 is made up of 15 amino acids. CDR3 DNA: TGCAGCGTTGGGGGGACAGGGGTCTCTGGAAACACCATATATTTT. Protein sequence: CSVGGTGVSGNTIYF.

The chain links TRBV7-3 to TRBJ2-3; perhaps TRBD2 as D (7 bases). V was pared by 1 base and J by 4 bases, with 12 bases between. CDR1 and CDR2 (germline): SGHTA, FQGTGA. The CDR3 runs to 15 residues. This CDR3 reads CASSLKVGGPDTQYF. The CDR3 DNA follows: TGTGCCAGCAGCTTAAAAGTCGGGGGGCCAGATACGCAGTATTTT.

The sample holds many counts of this clonotype. This chain connects TRBV7-3 to TRBJ2-3; D gene unclear. This CDR3 spans 13 amino acids. Per the germline V gene, CDR1 is SGHTA and CDR2 is FQGTGA. The V end lost 1 base, the J end lost 4 bases, and 6 bases lay between the germline ends. The CDR3 DNA reads TGTGCCAGCAGCTTAAATTCCGCAGATACGCAGTATTTT. This sequence encodes CASSLNSADTQYF. Using reference TRBV7-3 and TRBJ2-3 for the parts outside the CDR3, the full variable domain is GAGVSQTPSNKVTEKGKYVELRCDPISGHTALYWYRQSLGQGPEFLIYFQGTGAADDSGLPNDRFFAVRPEGSVSTLKIQRTERGDSAVYLCASSLNSADTQYFGPGTRLTVL.

Many counts were recorded for this clonotype. Here the CDR3 reads CASSQSKLGYTF. The CDR3 nucleotides read TGTGCCAGCAGCCAATCGAAGCTTGGCTACACCTTC. The chain carries TRBV3-1 and TRBJ1-2; the D is unclear. The CDR3 has 12 amino acids. The germline V gene encodes CDR1 LGHDT and CDR2 YNNKEL (reference sequence). V dropped 2 bases and J dropped 7 bases, with 8 bases sitting between them.

This clonotype was observed a few times. The chain links TRBV28 to TRBJ1-2; no firm D call. V lost 6 bases and J lost 2, with 22 bases in between. Germline lookup yields CDR1 MDHEN and CDR2 SYDVKM. There are 17 residues in the CDR3. The CDR3 protein is CASSLVMARRKNYGYTF. In DNA, the CDR3 is TGTGCCAGCAGCCTGGTAATGGCACGGAGGAAAAACTATGGCTACACCTTC.

This clonotype was recorded at least ten times. The rearrangement joins TRBV4-2 to TRBJ1-4, with 9 bases identical to TRBD1. The J segment lost 7 bases and the V segment lost 0 bases, leaving 6 bases of the junction unmatched. Germline V gives CDR1 LGHNA, CDR2 YNFKEQ. There are 16 residues in the CDR3. The CDR3 reads CASSQDWGQGREKLFF. In DNA form, the CDR3 reads TGTGCCAGCAGCCAAGATTGGGGACAGGGACGTGAAAAACTGTTTTTT.

This clonotype appeared many times. The rearrangement joins TRBV7-9 to TRBJ1-3, with unresolved D. Trimming removed 2 bases at V and 0 bases at J, with 5 bases between. Germline V gives CDR1 SEHNR, CDR2 FQNEAQ (reference sequence). The length of the CDR3 is 14 residues. CDR3 amino acids: CASSLQNSGNTIYF. The CDR3 DNA follows: TGTGCCAGCAGCTTACAGAACTCTGGAAACACCATATATTTT.

The sample holds many counts of this clonotype. The V gene is TRBV28, the J gene TRBJ1-2; D is uncertain. Germline V lookup: CDR1 MDHEN, CDR2 SYDVKM. The CDR3 contains 16 residues. V gave up 2 bases and J gave up 3 bases, with 16 bases separating them. The CDR3 loop reads CASSLPTSWVDYGYTF. DNA for the CDR3: TGTGCCAGCAGTTTACCTACGAGTTGGGTAGACTATGGCTACACCTTC.

V and J are TRBV7-9 and TRBJ2-3; 7 positions match TRBD1. CDR1 is SEHNR and CDR2 is FQNEAQ in the germline V gene (reference sequence). Germline trimming cut 7 bases from V and 4 bases from J; bases unmatched to any gene: 14. The CDR3 loop spans 16 amino acids. The DNA for the CDR3 is TGTGCCAGCACCGTTCGAGACAGGGTTAAGGCAGATACGCAGTATTTT. Protein product: CASTVRDRVKADTQYF.

The chain links TRBV20-1 to TRBJ1-6; unclear D gene. V lost 0 bases and J lost 9, with 9 bases in between. The CDR3 spans 13 residues. Germline V gene sequence: CDR1 DFQATT, CDR2 SNEGSKA (reference sequence). CDR3 bases: TGCAGTGCTAGAGATGAAGGGTTTTCACCCCTCCACTTT. As protein: CSARDEGFSPLHF.

The chain is built from TRBV21-1 and TRBJ2-7; the table's D call TRBD1 went unverified against the DNA. TRBV21-1 is noted as a pseudogene. This CDR3 comprises 16 residues. In nucleotides, the CDR3 is TGTGCCAGCAGGACGAACACAGGGGCCTCATCCTACGAGCAGTACTTC. This translates into CASRTNTGASSYEQYF.

V and J are TRBV29-1 and TRBJ2-2, with TRBD2 as a possible D gene (5 bases). The CDR3 is 16 amino acids. V lost 4 bases to trimming and J lost 1 base, with 16 bases between them. Germline CDR1 and CDR2: SQVTM and ANQGSEA. CDR3: CSVGAPGGRNTGELFF. In nucleotides, the CDR3 is TGCAGCGTTGGTGCTCCGGGTGGGAGGAACACCGGGGAGCTGTTTTTT.

V is TRBV12-3 or TRBV12-4 and J is TRBJ1-5; TRBD1 aligns across 7 bases. This CDR3 comprises 15 residues. The trim removed 8 bases at V and 3 bases at J, leaving 10 bases unmatched. The CDR3 DNA reads TGTGCCAGCCACCCCGGGACAGTGAACAATCAGCCCCAGCATTTT. Translated, it gives CASHPGTVNNQPQHF.

This clonotype came up many times. This rearrangement joins TRBV6-2 or TRBV6-3 to TRBJ1-1; D is possibly TRBD1 (5 bases). The germline V gene encodes CDR1 MNHEY and CDR2 SVGEGT. The CDR3 spans 13 residues. Trimming cost V 6 bases and J 1 base, with 9 bases left between them. The CDR3, as DNA: TGTGCCAGCAGGAGACAGAAGAACACTGAAGCTTTCTTT. Protein product: CASRRQKNTEAFF.